Shown below are 19 T cell receptor beta chains from a single sample sequenced in a study of cytomegalovirus exposure and HLA in healthy donors. The PCR used 60 Vbeta and 13 Jbeta primers. TCRdb's copy holds only in-frame clones and misses some; the assay was immunoSEQ multiplex PCR. The table has about 190,000 clones, more than 65% seen once; the top ten hold roughly 6%. The sample was PBMCs. Every receptor here comes from a woman aged 25 to 39 in good health and CMV-seropositive.

This clone showed up just once. The chain combines TRBV21-1 with TRBJ1-2; TRBD1 was called by the table and not checked on the DNA. TRBV21-1 has pseudogene status. This CDR3 contains 15 residues. DNA of the CDR3: TGTGCCAGCACCCAAAGGGGGCGGAGACACTATGGCTACACCTTC. This translates into CASTQRGRRHYGYTF.

Turning to this clone: The same CDR3 also results from other DNA sequences found in this sample. This chain joins TRBV6-5 and TRBJ1-2; TRBD1 might be the D (5 bases). CDR3 length: 13 amino acids. V lost 0 bases, J lost 6 bases, and 8 bases lay in between. Per the germline V gene, CDR1 is MNHEY and CDR2 is SVGAGI. CDR3 residues: CASSYSAGNGYTF. The DNA for the CDR3 is TGTGCCAGCAGTTACTCTGCAGGGAATGGCTACACCTTC.

The chain recombines TRBV14 with TRBJ2-2; 13 positions match TRBD2. V lost 4 bases, J lost 6 bases, and 2 bases stayed unmatched. This CDR3 contains 15 residues. Germline-derived CDR1 and CDR2 are SGHDN and FVKESK. The DNA for the CDR3 is TGTGCCAGCAGCCTCGGGACTAGCGGGGCCGGGGAGCTGTTTTTT. It specifies CASSLGTSGAGELFF.

The chain is built from TRBV6-1 and TRBJ1-5; perhaps TRBD1 as D (5 bases). Trimming stripped 4 bases from V and 6 bases from J, with 13 bases between. CDR1 MNHNS and CDR2 SASEGT come from the germline V gene. The CDR3 runs 14 residues. The DNA for the CDR3 is TGTGCCAGCAGTGCCCGACAGTCCAGTCAGCCCCAGCATTTT. This encodes CASSARQSSQPQHF.

V and J are TRBV4-1 and TRBJ1-3, with no clear D. Germline CDR1 and CDR2: MGHRA and YSYEKL. The V and J ends lost 0 bases and 0 bases respectively, with 9 bases between them. The CDR3 has 16 residues. The CDR3 bases are TGCGCCAGCAGCCAAGAAGCTAGAAGCTCTGGAAACACCATATATTTT. Amino acid sequence: CASSQEARSSGNTIYF.

The chain joins TRBV7-9 to TRBJ2-7; the match to TRBD2 covers 10 bases. Germline CDR1 and CDR2: SEHNR and FQNEAQ (reference sequence). The CDR3 is made up of 17 amino acids. Trimming took 6 bases from V and 2 from J; bases not matched to a gene: 13. The CDR3 nucleotides are TGTGCCAGCAGTTTATGGTCAGCGGGAGGGCTCGCCTACGAGCAGTACTTC. Translating it yields CASSLWSAGGLAYEQYF.

This chain connects TRBV4-2 to TRBJ2-5; no firm D call. TRBJ2-7 explains the end of the DNA better; the J call may be wrong. Looked up from germline, CDR1 is LGHNA and CDR2 is YNFKEQ. The CDR3 consists of 15 residues. CDR3 region: CASSFGPRVNHEQYF. CDR3 DNA: TGTGCCAGCAGCTTCGGCCCCCGGGTGAACCACGAGCAGTACTTC.

The chain recombines TRBV5-1 with TRBJ2-1, with 8 positions matching TRBD1. The ends lost 1 base at V and 2 bases at J; junction bases unmatched: 17. Germline assignment: CDR1 SGHRS and CDR2 YFSETQ. The CDR3 totals 20 residues. The CDR3 nucleotides read TGCGCCAGCAGCTTGATGAGGCGAGCCATGGACAGGGTAACCTACAATGAGCAGTTCTTC. Translation: CASSLMRRAMDRVTYNEQFF.

The chain has TRBV6-5 and TRBJ2-1; 10 nucleotides line up with TRBD2. Germline CDR1 reads MNHEY; CDR2 reads SVGAGI. The trim removed 6 bases at V and 6 bases at J, leaving 8 bases unmatched. CDR3 length: 15 amino acids. CDR3 DNA: TGTGCCAGCAGCAACCTAGCGGGAGCCCCCAATGAGCAGTTCTTC. It encodes CASSNLAGAPNEQFF.

The chain employs TRBV5-1 and TRBJ2-2; 8 bases match TRBD2. After removal of 5 bases from V and 1 base from J, the junction contained 10 bases not matched to a gene. Germline loops: CDR1 SGHRS, CDR2 YFSETQ. The CDR3 contains 17 residues. CDR3 sequence reads: CASSLSGTRGNTGELFF. CDR3 nucleotide sequence: TGCGCCAGCAGTCTCAGTGGGACTAGGGGGAACACCGGGGAGCTGTTTTTT.

V usage is TRBV5-1 and J usage is TRBJ2-7, with a weak D call TRBD2 (5 bases). The CDR3 totals 13 residues. Per the germline V gene, CDR1 is SGHRS and CDR2 is YFSETQ. Deletions cut 4 bases from V and 3 bases from J, with 11 bases between. DNA of the CDR3: TGCGCCAGCAGCCCCGGGAATCACTACGAGCAGTACTTC. Its protein is CASSPGNHYEQYF.

The chain employs TRBV19 and TRBJ1-1, with a possible D match to TRBD1 (6 bases). Germline loops: CDR1 LNHDA, CDR2 SQIVND (reference sequence). The CDR3 loop spans 12 amino acids. Trimming removed 5 bases at V and 11 bases at J, with 15 bases between. The CDR3 protein is CASSANRVGAFF. The CDR3 DNA is TGTGCCAGTAGTGCGAACAGGGTCGGGGCTTTCTTT.

Comments on this clone: This sample also contains other DNA sequences that code for the same CDR3. This chain joins TRBV5-6 and TRBJ2-7; TRBD1 matches at 7 bases. Losses at the gene ends were 4 bases for V and 3 bases for J; bases not matched to a gene: 10. Germline V CDR1 and CDR2: SGHDT, YYEEEE. There are 15 residues in the CDR3. The CDR3 bases are TGTGCCAGCAGCCATCCGACAGACAGGGACTACGAGCAGTACTTC. Its protein product is CASSHPTDRDYEQYF.

This chain links TRBV7-9 with TRBJ2-1; D is undetermined. The CDR3 is 13 residues long. Trimming pared 2 bases from V and 8 bases from J, leaving 10 bases between. Germline V gene sequence: CDR1 SEHNR, CDR2 FQNEAQ (reference sequence). CDR3 in amino acids: CASSLRRTDEQFF. In nucleotides, the CDR3 is TGTGCCAGCAGCTTACGCCGCACGGATGAGCAGTTCTTC.

Points on this clone: One end of the junction does not line up with germline, which may come from a read error. The rearrangement links TRBV9 to TRBJ1-1; D is ambiguous. CDR1 SGDLS and CDR2 YYNGEE come from the germline V gene. The CDR3 sequence is 9 residues long. The CDR3 DNA reads as TGTGCCAGCGGGCCGAAACCCGATTTT. Translation gives CASGPKPDF.

V usage is TRBV6-4 and J usage is TRBJ1-2; TRBD1 might be the D (5 bases). Germline V gives CDR1 MRHNA, CDR2 SNTAGT. V was cut by 4 bases and J by 7 bases, with 10 bases left in between. The CDR3 contains 12 residues. CDR3 sequence: CASSGSGGGYTF. In DNA form, the CDR3 reads TGTGCCAGCAGTGGGTCCGGGGGTGGCTACACCTTC.

The chain links TRBV15 to TRBJ2-1, with 8 positions matching TRBD2. The CDR3 runs to 16 residues. V shed 3 bases, J shed 4 bases, and the junction held 8 bases outside the gene matches. Germline CDR1 and CDR2: LNHNV and YYDKDF (reference sequence). The CDR3: CATSRERGGGYNEQFF. DNA for the CDR3: TGTGCCACCAGCAGGGAGCGGGGCGGGGGGTACAATGAGCAGTTCTTC.

This clone has a handful of counts. Here the CDR3 reads CANLRASGSSDTQYF. DNA for the CDR3: TGTGCCAACCTGCGGGCTAGCGGGAGTTCAGATACGCAGTATTTT. J is TRBJ2-3 and V is TRBV7-9; TRBD2 matches at 10 bases. The germline V gene has CDR1 SEHNR and CDR2 FQNEAQ (reference sequence). V lost 10 bases to trimming and J lost 4 bases; unmatched junction nucleotides: 11. This CDR3 spans 15 amino acids.

The rearrangement uses TRBV5-1 and TRBJ1-6, with D maybe TRBD1 (5 bases). Germline CDR1 reads SGHRS; CDR2 reads YFSETQ. This CDR3 spans 15 amino acids. V shed 4 bases and J shed 9 bases, with 17 bases lying between them. CDR3 region: CASSLQSQGASPLHF. Written as DNA, the CDR3 is TGCGCCAGCAGCCTCCAATCCCAGGGTGCTTCACCCCTCCACTTT. The full variable domain, its missing parts supplied by reference TRBV5-1 and TRBJ1-6, is KAGVTQTPRYLIKTRGQQVTLSCSPISGHRSVSWYQQTPGQGLQFLFEYFSETQRNKGNFPGRFSGRQFSNSRSEMNVSTLELGDSALYLCASSLQSQGASPLHFGNGTRLTVT.